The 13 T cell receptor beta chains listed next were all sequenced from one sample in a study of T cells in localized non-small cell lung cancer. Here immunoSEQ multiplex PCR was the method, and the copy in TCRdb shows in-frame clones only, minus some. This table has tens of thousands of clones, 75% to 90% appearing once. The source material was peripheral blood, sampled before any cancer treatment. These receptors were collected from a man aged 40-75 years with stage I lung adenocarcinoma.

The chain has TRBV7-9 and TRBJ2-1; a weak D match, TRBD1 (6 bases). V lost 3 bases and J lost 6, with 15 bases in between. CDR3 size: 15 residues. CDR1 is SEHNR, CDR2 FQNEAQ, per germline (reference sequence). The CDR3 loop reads CASSFLQGWGNEQFF. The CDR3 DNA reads TGTGCCAGCAGCTTTCTACAGGGTTGGGGCAATGAGCAGTTCTTC.

The CDR3: CASSQGEANYGYTF. CDR3 DNA: TGTGCCAGCAGCCAAGGGGAGGCTAACTATGGCTACACCTTC. The chain couples TRBV7-8 to TRBJ1-2; TRBD1 is a possible D gene (5 bases). The CDR3 totals 14 residues. CDR1 is SGHVS and CDR2 is FQNEAQ in the germline V gene. With 5 bases removed from V and 0 bases from J, the gap between germline ends came to 10 bases.

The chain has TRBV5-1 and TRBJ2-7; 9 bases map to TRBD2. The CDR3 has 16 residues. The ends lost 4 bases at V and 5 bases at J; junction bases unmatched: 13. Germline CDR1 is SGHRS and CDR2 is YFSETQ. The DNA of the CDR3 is TGCGCCAGCAGCCGACGAAGAGCGGGAGGTAGCGACGAGCAGTACTTC. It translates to CASSRRRAGGSDEQYF.

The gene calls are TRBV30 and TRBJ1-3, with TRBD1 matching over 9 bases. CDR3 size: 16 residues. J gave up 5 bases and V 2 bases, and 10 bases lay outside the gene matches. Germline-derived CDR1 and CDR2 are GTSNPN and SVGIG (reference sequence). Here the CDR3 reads CAWSLPGQGYRNTIYF. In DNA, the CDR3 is TGTGCCTGGAGTTTACCGGGACAGGGTTATAGAAACACCATATATTTT.

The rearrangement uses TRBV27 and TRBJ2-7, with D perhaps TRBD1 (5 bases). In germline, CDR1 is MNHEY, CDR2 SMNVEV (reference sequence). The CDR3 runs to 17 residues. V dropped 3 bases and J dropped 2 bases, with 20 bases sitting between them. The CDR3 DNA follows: TGTGCCAGCAGTTTTCAAGGGGTACCGACGGTAGCCTACGAGCAGTACTTC. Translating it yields CASSFQGVPTVAYEQYF.

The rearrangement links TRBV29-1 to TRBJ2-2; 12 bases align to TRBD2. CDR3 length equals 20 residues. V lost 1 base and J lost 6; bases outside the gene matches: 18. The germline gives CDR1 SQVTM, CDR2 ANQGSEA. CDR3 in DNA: TGCAGCGTTGAAGCCCTTAAATTACTAGCGGGAGGCACTTGGGCCGGGGAGCTGTTTTTT. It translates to CSVEALKLLAGGTWAGELFF.

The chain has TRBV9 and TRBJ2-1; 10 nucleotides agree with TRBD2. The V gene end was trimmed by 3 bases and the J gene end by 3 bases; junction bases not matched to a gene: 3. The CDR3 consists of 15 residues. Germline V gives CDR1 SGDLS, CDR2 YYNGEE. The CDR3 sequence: CASSETSGLYNEQFF. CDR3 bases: TGTGCCAGCAGCGAGACTAGCGGGCTCTACAATGAGCAGTTCTTC.

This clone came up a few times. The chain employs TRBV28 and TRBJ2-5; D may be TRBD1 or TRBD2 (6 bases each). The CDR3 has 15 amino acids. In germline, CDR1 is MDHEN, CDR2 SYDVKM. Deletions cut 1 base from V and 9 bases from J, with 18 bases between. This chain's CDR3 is CASSLLTGRWRAQYF. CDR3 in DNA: TGTGCCAGCAGTTTATTGACAGGACGGTGGAGGGCCCAGTACTTC.

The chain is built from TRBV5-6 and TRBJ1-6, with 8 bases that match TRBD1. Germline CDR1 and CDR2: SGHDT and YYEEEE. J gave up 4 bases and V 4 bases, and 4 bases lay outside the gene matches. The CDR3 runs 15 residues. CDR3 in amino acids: CASSPGTGYNSPLHF. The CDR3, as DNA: TGTGCCAGCAGCCCCGGGACAGGTTATAATTCACCCCTCCACTTT.

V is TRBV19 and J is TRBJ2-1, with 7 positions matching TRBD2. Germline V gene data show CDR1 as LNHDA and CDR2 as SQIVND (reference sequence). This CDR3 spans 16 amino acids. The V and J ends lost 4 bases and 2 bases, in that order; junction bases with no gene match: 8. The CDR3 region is CASSTPGEGPYNEQFF. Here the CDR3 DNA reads TGTGCCAGTAGTACCCCGGGGGAGGGCCCCTACAATGAGCAGTTCTTC.

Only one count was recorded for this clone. The CDR3 DNA reads as TGTGCCAGCAGCCTCCCAGGGACTAGCGGGAGAAATGAGCAGTTCTTC. Amino acid sequence: CASSLPGTSGRNEQFF. The V and J genes are TRBV28 and TRBJ2-1; 14 positions match TRBD2. CDR3 length equals 16 residues. J lost 7 bases, V lost 6 bases, and 8 bases had no gene match. CDR1 MDHEN and CDR2 SYDVKM come from the germline V gene.

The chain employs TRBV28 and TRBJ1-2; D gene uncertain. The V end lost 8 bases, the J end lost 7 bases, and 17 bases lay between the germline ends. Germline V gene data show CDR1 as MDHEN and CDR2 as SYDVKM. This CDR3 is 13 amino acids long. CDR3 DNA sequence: TGTGCCAGCCGCTCGGACGCCGCTAGTGGCTACACCTTC. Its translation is CASRSDAASGYTF.

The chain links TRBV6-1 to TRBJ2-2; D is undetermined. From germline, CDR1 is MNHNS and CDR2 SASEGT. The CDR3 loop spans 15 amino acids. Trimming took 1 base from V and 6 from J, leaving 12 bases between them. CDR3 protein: CASSEVISVPGELFF. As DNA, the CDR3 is TGTGCCAGCAGTGAAGTTATTTCAGTCCCCGGGGAGCTGTTTTTT.